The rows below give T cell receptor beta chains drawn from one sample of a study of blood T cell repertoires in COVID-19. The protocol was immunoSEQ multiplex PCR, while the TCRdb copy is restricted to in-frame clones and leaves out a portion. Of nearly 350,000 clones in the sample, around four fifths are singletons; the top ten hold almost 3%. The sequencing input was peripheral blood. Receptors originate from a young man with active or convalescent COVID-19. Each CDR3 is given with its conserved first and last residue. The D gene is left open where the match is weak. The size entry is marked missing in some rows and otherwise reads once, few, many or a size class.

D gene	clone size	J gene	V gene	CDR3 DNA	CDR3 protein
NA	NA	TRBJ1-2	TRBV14	TGTGCCAGCAGCCAAGCAGGGGTGACGGGCTACACCTTC	CASSQAGVTGYTF
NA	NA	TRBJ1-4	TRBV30	TGTGCCTGGAGCGCGGGACTTTCTGATGAAAAACTGTTTTTT	CAWSAGLSDEKLFF
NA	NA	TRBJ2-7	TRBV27	TGTGCCAGCAGTTTATTAAGCAGGGGCTACGAGCAGTACTTC	CASSLLSRGYEQYF
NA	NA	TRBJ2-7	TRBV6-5	TGTGCCAGCAGTTCCTCTCTTATAGGGGACGAGCAGTACTTC	CASSSSLIGDEQYF
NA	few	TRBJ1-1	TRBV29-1	TGCAGCGTTGTCGTCACTGAAGCTTTCTTT	CSVVVTEAFF
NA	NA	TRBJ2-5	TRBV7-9	TGTGCCAGCAGCTTAATGGGGCAGACGGGTGGGACCCAGTACTTC	CASSLMGQTGGTQYF
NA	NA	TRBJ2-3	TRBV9	TGTGCCAGCAGCCCCCGGAGGTATGGGGGCACAGATACGCAGTATTTT	CASSPRRYGGTDTQYF
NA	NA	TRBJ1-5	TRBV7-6	TGTGCCAGCAGCTTAGAGTTGCGGGGACCCCAGCATTTT	CASSLELRGPQHF
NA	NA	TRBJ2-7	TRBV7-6	TGTGCCAGCAGCTTAGCGCAGGTCTACGAGCAGTACTTC	CASSLAQVYEQYF
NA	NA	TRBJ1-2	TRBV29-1	TGCAGCGTTGGAGCAGGACAGACTAACTATGGCTACACCTTC	CSVGAGQTNYGYTF
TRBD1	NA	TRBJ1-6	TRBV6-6	TGTGCCAGCAGTAGGGCGGGACAGCGGAATTCACCCCTCCACTTT	CASSRAGQRNSPLHF
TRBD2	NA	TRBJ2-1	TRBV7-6	TGTGCCAGCAGCGCCTGGGGACTAGAGAGCTCCTACAATGAGCAGTTCTTC	CASSAWGLESSYNEQFF
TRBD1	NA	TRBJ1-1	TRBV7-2	TGTGCCAGCAGCTTAGCCACAGGGGGCACTGAAGCTTTCTTT	CASSLATGGTEAFF
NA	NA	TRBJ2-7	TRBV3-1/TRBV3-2	TGTGCCAGCAGCCAAGATCCAAGACTAATTAAACCTCTCGAGCAGTACTTC	CASSQDPRLIKPLEQYF
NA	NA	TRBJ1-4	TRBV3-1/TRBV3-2	TGTGCCAGCAGCCAGATCTTACGGGAGGGAGAAAAACTGTTTTTT	CASSQILREGEKLFF
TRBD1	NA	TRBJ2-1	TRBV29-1	TGCAGCGTACGGACAGGGATGAATGAGCAGTTCTTC	CSVRTGMNEQFF
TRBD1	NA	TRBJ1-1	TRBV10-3	TGTGCCATCAGTGGACAGGGATCGAACACTGAAGCTTTCTTT	CAISGQGSNTEAFF
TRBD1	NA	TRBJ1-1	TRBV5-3	TGTGCCAGAAGCTCTATAGTCCCCCCGCAGGGGGTCACTGAAGCTTTCTTT	CARSSIVPPQGVTEAFF
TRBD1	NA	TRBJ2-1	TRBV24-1	TGTGCTATACAGGGGGGCTACAATGAGCAGTTCTTC	CAIQGGYNEQFF
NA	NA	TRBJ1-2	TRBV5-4	TGTGCCAGCATTCAGGGCGACGGCTACACCTTC	CASIQGDGYTF
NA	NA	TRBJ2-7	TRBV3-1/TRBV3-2	TGTGCCAGCAGCCATTCGGGCTACGAGCAGTACTTC	CASSHSGYEQYF
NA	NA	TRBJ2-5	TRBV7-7	TGTGCCAGCAGCTTAAACAGGGTGGAGACCCAGTACTTC	CASSLNRVETQYF
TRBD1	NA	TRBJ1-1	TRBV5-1	TGCGCCAGCAGCACGAGCCTGTGGGACAGGGGGAACACTGAAGCTTTCTTT	CASSTSLWDRGNTEAFF
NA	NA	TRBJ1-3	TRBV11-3	TGTGCCAGCAGCCGTTTATATTTT	CASSRLYF
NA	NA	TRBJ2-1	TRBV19	TGTGCCAGTAGTATCCTAGGTGGGAATGAGCAGTTCTTC	CASSILGGNEQFF
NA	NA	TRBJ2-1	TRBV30	TGTGCCTGGAGTGTACCGTTCGGGGGTAAAGACAATGAGCAGTTCTTC	CAWSVPFGGKDNEQFF
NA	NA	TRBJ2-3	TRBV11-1	TGTGCCAGCAGCTTAGAATTTGGCCAGGCGCAGTATTTT	CASSLEFGQAQYF
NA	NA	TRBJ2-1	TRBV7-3	TGTGCCAGCAGCTCTAGTAATGAGCAGTTCTTC	CASSSSNEQFF